This is a list of T cell receptor beta chains from one sample in a study of blood T cell repertoires in COVID-19. Assay: immunoSEQ multiplex PCR; the TCRdb copy retains only in-frame clones and omits some. The sample comprises 330,000 or so clones, around 87% of which are singletons, and more than 1.5% rests with the top ten. Sequenced material: PBMCs or T cells enriched from blood (not recorded which). All receptors derive from a man aged 40-50 years in a cohort exposed to, infected with or recovered from COVID-19 (not recorded which). CDR3s include the opening cysteine and the closing phenylalanine or tryptophan. The D gene is left open where the match is weak. Clone size is given for some rows only: seen once, a few or many times, or a class if the clone is expanded.

D gene: -; clone size: -; J gene: TRBJ1-4; V gene: TRBV7-9; CDR3 length: 15; CDR3 protein: CASSPSGQQNEKLFF; CDR3 DNA: TGTGCCAGCAGCCCGAGTGGACAGCAGAATGAAAAACTGTTTTTT
D gene: -; clone size: -; J gene: TRBJ1-2; V gene: TRBV5-1; CDR3 length: 15; CDR3 protein: CASSLAVSVPYGYTF; CDR3 DNA: TGCGCCAGCAGCTTGGCGGTGTCTGTCCCCTATGGCTACACCTTC
D gene: -; clone size: -; J gene: TRBJ1-1; V gene: TRBV6-5; CDR3 length: 16; CDR3 protein: CASSYTGRDMNTEAFF; CDR3 DNA: TGTGCCAGCAGTTACACTGGGAGGGACATGAACACTGAAGCTTTCTTT
D gene: TRBD1; clone size: -; J gene: TRBJ1-1; V gene: TRBV7-9; CDR3 length: 14; CDR3 protein: CASSFGQGTTEAFF; CDR3 DNA: TGTGCCAGCAGCTTCGGACAGGGGACCACTGAAGCTTTCTTT
D gene: -; clone size: -; J gene: TRBJ2-7; V gene: TRBV20-1; CDR3 length: 13; CDR3 protein: CSASGTLTDEQYF; CDR3 DNA: TGCAGTGCTAGTGGGACATTAACCGACGAGCAGTACTTC
D gene: TRBD1; clone size: -; J gene: TRBJ2-3; V gene: TRBV5-6; CDR3 length: 14; CDR3 protein: CASSLGQGADTQYF; CDR3 DNA: TGTGCCAGCAGCTTAGGACAGGGGGCAGATACGCAGTATTTT
D gene: TRBD2; clone size: -; J gene: TRBJ2-1; V gene: TRBV5-1; CDR3 length: 15; CDR3 protein: CASRGTSGPYNEQFF; CDR3 DNA: TGCGCCAGCAGGGGGACTAGCGGACCCTACAATGAGCAGTTCTTC
D gene: -; clone size: -; J gene: TRBJ2-1; V gene: TRBV21-1; CDR3 length: 14; CDR3 protein: CASRRGGRGNEQFF; CDR3 DNA: TGTGCCAGCAGAAGGGGGGGGAGAGGGAATGAGCAGTTCTTC
D gene: TRBD2; clone size: once; J gene: TRBJ2-3; V gene: TRBV5-1; CDR3 length: 15; CDR3 protein: CASSDGGSGADTQYF; CDR3 DNA: TGCGCCAGCAGCGATGGCGGCAGCGGGGCAGATACGCAGTATTTT
D gene: -; clone size: few; J gene: TRBJ1-3; V gene: TRBV7-9; CDR3 length: 15; CDR3 protein: CASSLTDYSGNTIYF; CDR3 DNA: TGTGCCAGCAGCCTAACCGACTACTCTGGAAACACCATATATTTT
D gene: -; clone size: once; J gene: TRBJ1-3; V gene: TRBV9; CDR3 length: 16; CDR3 protein: CASSVAVGRAGNTIYF; CDR3 DNA: TGTGCCAGCAGCGTAGCTGTAGGGAGAGCTGGAAACACCATATATTTT
D gene: -; clone size: -; J gene: TRBJ1-4; V gene: TRBV25-1; CDR3 length: 15; CDR3 protein: CASRWGGATNEKLFF; CDR3 DNA: TGTGCCAGCCGATGGGGGGGTGCAACTAATGAAAAACTGTTTTTT
D gene: -; clone size: -; J gene: TRBJ1-5; V gene: TRBV27; CDR3 length: 16; CDR3 protein: CASSSLLGHHNQPQHF; CDR3 DNA: TGTGCCAGCAGTTCCCTTCTGGGACATCACAATCAGCCCCAGCATTTT
D gene: TRBD1; clone size: -; J gene: TRBJ2-7; V gene: TRBV28; CDR3 length: 15; CDR3 protein: CASSRTGGKSYEQYF; CDR3 DNA: TGTGCCAGCAGTCGGACAGGGGGCAAGTCCTACGAGCAGTACTTC
D gene: TRBD1; clone size: -; J gene: TRBJ1-2; V gene: TRBV7-2; CDR3 length: 14; CDR3 protein: CASSPTPGGYGYTF; CDR3 DNA: TGTGCCAGCAGCCCCACCCCAGGGGGCTATGGCTACACCTTC
D gene: -; clone size: -; J gene: TRBJ1-2; V gene: TRBV3-1/TRBV3-2; CDR3 length: 13; CDR3 protein: CASSPREYYGYTF; CDR3 DNA: TGTGCCAGCAGCCCCCGGGAGTACTATGGCTACACCTTC
D gene: -; clone size: once; J gene: TRBJ1-5; V gene: TRBV7-9; CDR3 length: 15; CDR3 protein: CASSLGVESNQPQHF; CDR3 DNA: TGTGCCAGCAGCTTAGGCGTCGAGAGCAATCAGCCCCAGCATTTT
D gene: -; clone size: -; J gene: TRBJ1-1; V gene: TRBV3-1/TRBV3-2; CDR3 length: 15; CDR3 protein: CASSLRDRGRTEAFF; CDR3 DNA: TGTGCCAGCAGCCTAAGGGATCGGGGAAGGACTGAAGCTTTCTTT
D gene: TRBD2; clone size: -; J gene: TRBJ2-7; V gene: TRBV6-5; CDR3 length: 16; CDR3 protein: CASSYSGLSGRDEQYF; CDR3 DNA: TGTGCCAGCAGTTACTCGGGACTAAGCGGGAGGGACGAGCAGTACTTC
D gene: -; clone size: once; J gene: TRBJ1-5; V gene: TRBV10-3; CDR3 length: 14; CDR3 protein: CAIRIQGMNQPQHF; CDR3 DNA: TGTGCCATCAGGATACAGGGTATGAATCAGCCCCAGCATTTT
D gene: -; clone size: -; J gene: TRBJ2-1; V gene: TRBV9; CDR3 length: 11; CDR3 protein: CASGQNNEQFF; CDR3 DNA: TGTGCCAGCGGACAGAACAATGAGCAGTTCTTC
D gene: TRBD1; clone size: -; J gene: TRBJ1-1; V gene: TRBV14; CDR3 length: 14; CDR3 protein: CASSSWTGGTEAFF; CDR3 DNA: TGTGCCAGCAGCAGCTGGACAGGGGGCACTGAAGCTTTCTTT
D gene: -; clone size: once; J gene: TRBJ2-7; V gene: TRBV20-1; CDR3 length: 15; CDR3 protein: CSASGPYRGGYEQYF; CDR3 DNA: TGCAGTGCTAGTGGACCCTACAGGGGGGGATACGAGCAGTACTTC
D gene: TRBD1; clone size: -; J gene: TRBJ1-1; V gene: TRBV6-5; CDR3 length: 13; CDR3 protein: CASNNDRVGEAFF; CDR3 DNA: TGTGCCAGCAACAACGACAGGGTTGGTGAAGCTTTCTTT
D gene: TRBD2; clone size: -; J gene: TRBJ2-7; V gene: TRBV5-5; CDR3 length: 15; CDR3 protein: CASSLGLADSYEQYF; CDR3 DNA: TGTGCCAGCAGCTTGGGACTAGCGGACTCCTACGAGCAGTACTTC
D gene: -; clone size: -; J gene: TRBJ1-2; V gene: TRBV7-9; CDR3 length: 16; CDR3 protein: CASSPNSLRGSYGYTF; CDR3 DNA: TGTGCCAGCAGCCCCAACAGTCTGAGGGGGAGCTATGGCTACACCTTC
D gene: TRBD1; clone size: -; J gene: TRBJ1-6; V gene: TRBV30; CDR3 length: 15; CDR3 protein: CAWSLRDSLNSPLHF; CDR3 DNA: TGTGCCTGGAGCCTCCGGGACAGTCTAAATTCACCCCTCCACTTT
D gene: -; clone size: -; J gene: TRBJ1-4; V gene: TRBV15; CDR3 length: 14; CDR3 protein: CATSSTTGSEKLFF; CDR3 DNA: TGTGCCACCAGCAGTACTACAGGGTCCGAAAAACTGTTTTTT
D gene: -; clone size: -; J gene: TRBJ2-7; V gene: TRBV28; CDR3 length: 11; CDR3 protein: CSTSGSYEQYF; CDR3 DNA: TGTTCAACTTCGGGCTCCTACGAGCAGTACTTC
D gene: -; clone size: -; J gene: TRBJ1-1; V gene: TRBV5-1; CDR3 length: 14; CDR3 protein: CASSWKGQSTEAFF; CDR3 DNA: TGCGCCAGCAGCTGGAAGGGGCAGAGCACTGAAGCTTTCTTT
D gene: -; clone size: few; J gene: TRBJ1-3; V gene: TRBV7-9; CDR3 length: 13; CDR3 protein: CASSLGPGNTIYF; CDR3 DNA: TGTGCCAGCAGCTTGGGGCCCGGAAACACCATATATTTT
D gene: TRBD1; clone size: -; J gene: TRBJ1-1; V gene: TRBV19; CDR3 length: 15; CDR3 protein: CASREGQGYGTEAFF; CDR3 DNA: TGTGCCAGTAGGGAGGGACAGGGGTACGGCACTGAAGCTTTCTTT
D gene: TRBD1; clone size: -; J gene: TRBJ1-2; V gene: TRBV19; CDR3 length: 14; CDR3 protein: CASTTTGGAYGYTF; CDR3 DNA: TGTGCCAGTACAACTACAGGGGGAGCCTATGGCTACACCTTC
D gene: TRBD1; clone size: -; J gene: TRBJ2-7; V gene: TRBV7-2; CDR3 length: 14; CDR3 protein: CASSFLDRDYEQYF; CDR3 DNA: TGTGCCAGCAGCTTCCTGGACAGGGACTACGAGCAGTACTTC
D gene: -; clone size: -; J gene: TRBJ2-1; V gene: TRBV19; CDR3 length: 16; CDR3 protein: CASQRTGTSSYNEQFF; CDR3 DNA: TGTGCCAGTCAGAGGACCGGGACAAGCTCCTACAATGAGCAGTTCTTC
D gene: -; clone size: once; J gene: TRBJ2-4; V gene: TRBV21-1; CDR3 length: 20; CDR3 protein: CASSSALAGGPMGAKNIQYF; CDR3 DNA: TGTGCCAGCAGCTCCGCACTAGCGGGAGGGCCGATGGGAGCCAAAAACATTCAGTACTTC
D gene: TRBD1; clone size: -; J gene: TRBJ2-7; V gene: TRBV7-2; CDR3 length: 15; CDR3 protein: CASSSRTGEGYEQYF; CDR3 DNA: TGTGCCAGCAGCTCTCGGACAGGGGAGGGGTACGAGCAGTACTTC
D gene: TRBD2; clone size: -; J gene: TRBJ2-3; V gene: TRBV7-3; CDR3 length: 14; CDR3 protein: CASSFRGTRDTQYF; CDR3 DNA: TGTGCCAGCAGCTTCCGGGGGACTAGAGATACGCAGTATTTT
D gene: -; clone size: -; J gene: TRBJ1-2; V gene: TRBV28; CDR3 length: 12; CDR3 protein: CASSRGGYGYTF; CDR3 DNA: TGTGCCAGCAGTAGGGGTGGTTATGGCTACACCTTC
D gene: -; clone size: -; J gene: TRBJ2-2; V gene: TRBV7-2; CDR3 length: 16; CDR3 protein: CASSLGGRAGTGELFF; CDR3 DNA: TGTGCCAGCAGCTTAGGCGGTAGGGCGGGGACCGGGGAGCTGTTTTTT
D gene: -; clone size: -; J gene: TRBJ2-5; V gene: TRBV7-9; CDR3 length: 13; CDR3 protein: CASSQVPLETQYF; CDR3 DNA: TGTGCCAGCAGCCAGGTCCCACTAGAGACCCAGTACTTC
D gene: TRBD1; clone size: -; J gene: TRBJ1-4; V gene: TRBV19; CDR3 length: 13; CDR3 protein: CASIDRVSEKLFF; CDR3 DNA: TGTGCCAGTATCGACAGGGTTAGCGAAAAACTGTTTTTT
D gene: -; clone size: -; J gene: TRBJ2-3; V gene: TRBV5-4; CDR3 length: 16; CDR3 protein: CASSSKGLTGGDTQYF; CDR3 DNA: TGTGCCAGCAGCTCAAAAGGACTGACAGGAGGTGATACGCAGTATTTT
D gene: -; clone size: -; J gene: TRBJ2-7; V gene: TRBV27; CDR3 length: 12; CDR3 protein: CASSTQGFEQYF; CDR3 DNA: TGTGCCAGCAGTACGCAGGGGTTCGAGCAGTACTTC
D gene: -; clone size: -; J gene: TRBJ2-5; V gene: TRBV7-8; CDR3 length: 14; CDR3 protein: CASSFQGTIETQYF; CDR3 DNA: TGTGCCAGCAGCTTCCAGGGGACCATTGAGACCCAGTACTTC
D gene: -; clone size: -; J gene: TRBJ2-7; V gene: TRBV19; CDR3 length: 13; CDR3 protein: CASSSTRGSWQYF; CDR3 DNA: TGTGCCAGTAGTTCGACTAGAGGGTCGTGGCAGTACTTC
D gene: -; clone size: -; J gene: TRBJ1-6; V gene: TRBV6-5; CDR3 length: 12; CDR3 protein: CASSYRQGNLHF; CDR3 DNA: TGTGCCAGCAGTTACAGGCAGGGGAATCTCCACTTT
D gene: -; clone size: -; J gene: TRBJ2-1; V gene: TRBV2; CDR3 length: 13; CDR3 protein: CASSGNGGSEQFF; CDR3 DNA: TGTGCCAGCAGTGGAAATGGAGGGAGTGAGCAGTTCTTC
D gene: -; clone size: -; J gene: TRBJ1-1; V gene: TRBV5-6; CDR3 length: 15; CDR3 protein: CASIKRDTLNTEAFF; CDR3 DNA: TGTGCCAGCATCAAGAGGGACACTTTGAACACTGAAGCTTTCTTT
D gene: -; clone size: few; J gene: TRBJ2-7; V gene: TRBV5-1; CDR3 length: 14; CDR3 protein: CASRPDTYSYEQYF; CDR3 DNA: TGCGCCAGCAGGCCTGACACCTACTCCTACGAGCAGTACTTC
D gene: TRBD1; clone size: -; J gene: TRBJ1-3; V gene: TRBV10-3; CDR3 length: 17; CDR3 protein: CAISSPGQGGSGNTIYF; CDR3 DNA: TGTGCCATCAGTTCACCGGGACAGGGAGGGTCCGGAAACACCATATATTTT
D gene: TRBD1; clone size: -; J gene: TRBJ2-3; V gene: TRBV5-6; CDR3 length: 15; CDR3 protein: CASSRRDSGTDTQYF; CDR3 DNA: TGTGCCAGCAGCCGACGGGACAGCGGCACAGATACGCAGTATTTT
D gene: TRBD1; clone size: -; J gene: TRBJ1-5; V gene: TRBV15; CDR3 length: 15; CDR3 protein: CATRIPGQSNQPQHF; CDR3 DNA: TGTGCCACCAGGATCCCGGGACAGAGCAATCAGCCCCAGCATTTT